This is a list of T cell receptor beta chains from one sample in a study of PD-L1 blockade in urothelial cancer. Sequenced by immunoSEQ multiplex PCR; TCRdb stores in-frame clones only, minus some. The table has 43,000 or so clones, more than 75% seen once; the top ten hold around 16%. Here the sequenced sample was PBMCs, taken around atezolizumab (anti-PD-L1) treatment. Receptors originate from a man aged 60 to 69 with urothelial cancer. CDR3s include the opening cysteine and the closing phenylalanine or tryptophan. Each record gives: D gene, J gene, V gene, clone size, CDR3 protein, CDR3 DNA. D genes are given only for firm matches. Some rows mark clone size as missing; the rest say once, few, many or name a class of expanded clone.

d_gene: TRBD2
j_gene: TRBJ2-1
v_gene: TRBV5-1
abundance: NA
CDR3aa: CASNAAGYNEQFF
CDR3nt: TGCGCCAGCAACGCAGCGGGGTACAATGAGCAGTTCTTC

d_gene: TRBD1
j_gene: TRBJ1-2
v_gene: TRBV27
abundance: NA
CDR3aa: CASSPSLQGLYGYTF
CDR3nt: TGTGCCAGCAGTCCCAGCCTACAGGGGCTGTATGGCTACACCTTC

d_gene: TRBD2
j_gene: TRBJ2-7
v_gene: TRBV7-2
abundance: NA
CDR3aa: CASSPSSGSSGEQYF
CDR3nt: TGTGCCAGCAGCCCGTCTAGCGGGAGCAGTGGCGAGCAGTACTTC

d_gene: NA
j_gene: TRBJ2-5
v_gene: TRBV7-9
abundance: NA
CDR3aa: CASSLPQGFQETQYF
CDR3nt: TGTGCCAGCAGCTTACCCCAGGGGTTCCAAGAGACCCAGTACTTC

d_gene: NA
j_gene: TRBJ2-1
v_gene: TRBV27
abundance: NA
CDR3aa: CASSFVGGGSSYNEQFF
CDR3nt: TGTGCCAGCAGTTTCGTGGGAGGGGGTTCCTCCTACAATGAGCAGTTCTTC

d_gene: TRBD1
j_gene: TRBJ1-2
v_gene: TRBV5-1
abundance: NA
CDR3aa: CASRPGQGYGYTF
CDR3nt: TGCGCCAGCAGACCGGGACAGGGGTATGGCTACACCTTC

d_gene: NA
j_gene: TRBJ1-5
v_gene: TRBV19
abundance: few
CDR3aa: CASSNRDPNQPQHF
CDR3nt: TGTGCCAGTAGCAACAGGGATCCAAATCAGCCCCAGCATTTT

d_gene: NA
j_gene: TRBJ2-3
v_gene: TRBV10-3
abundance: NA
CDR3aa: CAIQGLNTQYF
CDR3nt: TGTGCCATACAGGGTCTGAATACGCAGTATTTT

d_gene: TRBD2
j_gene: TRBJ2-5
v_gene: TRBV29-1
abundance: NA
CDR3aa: CSVAGLAGGRQETQYF
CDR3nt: TGCAGCGTTGCGGGACTAGCGGGGGGGCGTCAAGAGACCCAGTACTTC

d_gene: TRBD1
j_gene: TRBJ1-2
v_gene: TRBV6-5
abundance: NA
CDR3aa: CASSETGGYGYTF
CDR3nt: TGTGCCAGCAGTGAGACAGGGGGGTATGGCTACACCTTC

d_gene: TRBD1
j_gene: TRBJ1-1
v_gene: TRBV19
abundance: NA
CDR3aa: CASSNDRGGTEAFF
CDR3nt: TGTGCCAGTAGTAACGACAGGGGTGGAACTGAAGCTTTCTTT

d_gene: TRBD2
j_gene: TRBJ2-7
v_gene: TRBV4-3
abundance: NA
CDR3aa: CASSQEGRGGYEQYF
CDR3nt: TGCGCCAGCAGCCAAGAAGGCCGGGGGGGATACGAGCAGTACTTC

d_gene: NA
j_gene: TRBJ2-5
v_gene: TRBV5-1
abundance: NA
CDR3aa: CASSLGSGAGQETQYF
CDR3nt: TGCGCCAGCAGCTTAGGGTCAGGGGCTGGCCAAGAGACCCAGTACTTC

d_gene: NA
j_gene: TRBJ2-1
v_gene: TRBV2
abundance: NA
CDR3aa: CASSFRESGEQFF
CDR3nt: TGTGCCAGCAGTTTCCGGGAGTCGGGTGAGCAGTTCTTC

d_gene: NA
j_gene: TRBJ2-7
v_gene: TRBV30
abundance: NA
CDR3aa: CAWSRTASYEQYF
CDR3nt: TGTGCCTGGAGTCGGACAGCATCCTACGAGCAGTACTTC